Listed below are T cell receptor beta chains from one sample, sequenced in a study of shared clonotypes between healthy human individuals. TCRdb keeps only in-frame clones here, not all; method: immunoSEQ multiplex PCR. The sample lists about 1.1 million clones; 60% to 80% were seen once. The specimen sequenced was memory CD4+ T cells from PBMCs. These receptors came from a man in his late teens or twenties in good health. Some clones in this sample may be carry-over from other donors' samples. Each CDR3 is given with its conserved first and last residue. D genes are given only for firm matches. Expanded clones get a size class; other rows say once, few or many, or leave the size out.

CDR3nt: TGTGCCAGCAGTTCCACTTGGGTCTCCTACAATGAGCAGTTCTTC
CDR3aa: CASSSTWVSYNEQFF
abundance: .
d_gene: .
j_gene: TRBJ2-1
len: 15
v_gene: TRBV7-8

CDR3nt: TGTGCCAGCAGTTTGTTCGGCCTCTATGGCTACACCTTC
CDR3aa: CASSLFGLYGYTF
abundance: .
d_gene: .
j_gene: TRBJ1-2
len: 13
v_gene: TRBV28

CDR3nt: TGTGCCAGCAGCTTAGACGGACTAGCGGGAGGTGCGCACGAGCAGTACTTC
CDR3aa: CASSLDGLAGGAHEQYF
abundance: .
d_gene: TRBD2
j_gene: TRBJ2-7
len: 17
v_gene: TRBV11-3

CDR3nt: TGTGCCAGCCGAGACAGTCATACCTACAATGAGCAGTTCTTC
CDR3aa: CASRDSHTYNEQFF
abundance: .
d_gene: .
j_gene: TRBJ2-1
len: 14
v_gene: TRBV6-6

CDR3nt: TGTGCCAGCAGCTTAAGAATAGCAGAAGAGACCCAGTACTTC
CDR3aa: CASSLRIAEETQYF
abundance: .
d_gene: .
j_gene: TRBJ2-5
len: 14
v_gene: TRBV7-2

CDR3nt: TGTGCCAGCAGTGAATCGGTAGCGGGAGGGCCCCCCTACAATGAGCAGTTCTTC
CDR3aa: CASSESVAGGPPYNEQFF
abundance: .
d_gene: TRBD2
j_gene: TRBJ2-1
len: 18
v_gene: TRBV2

CDR3nt: TGTGCCAGCAGGGTGGGGGCACGGGATGAGCAGTTCTTC
CDR3aa: CASRVGARDEQFF
abundance: once
d_gene: .
j_gene: TRBJ2-1
len: 13
v_gene: TRBV28

CDR3nt: TGCGCCAGCAGCATAGGACAGGGCGACTATGGCTACACCTTC
CDR3aa: CASSIGQGDYGYTF
abundance: .
d_gene: TRBD1
j_gene: TRBJ1-2
len: 14
v_gene: TRBV5-1

CDR3nt: TGTGCCAGCAGTTTAGCGGTCCCCTACGAGCAGTACTTC
CDR3aa: CASSLAVPYEQYF
abundance: .
d_gene: .
j_gene: TRBJ2-7
len: 13
v_gene: TRBV6-6

CDR3nt: TGTGCCAGCAGCCCAATGGCTAGCGGGACCATATTCAACACCGGGGAGCTGTTTTTT
CDR3aa: CASSPMASGTIFNTGELFF
abundance: .
d_gene: TRBD2
j_gene: TRBJ2-2
len: 19
v_gene: TRBV9

CDR3nt: TGCAGCGCCGCGTTGCCCGGGACAGGGGGGTATGGCTACACCTTC
CDR3aa: CSAALPGTGGYGYTF
abundance: .
d_gene: TRBD1
j_gene: TRBJ1-2
len: 15
v_gene: TRBV29-1

CDR3nt: TGCGCCAGCAGCTTGGCCCCGACTAGCGGTGAGCAGTTCTTC
CDR3aa: CASSLAPTSGEQFF
abundance: .
d_gene: TRBD2
j_gene: TRBJ2-1
len: 14
v_gene: TRBV5-1

CDR3nt: TGTGCCAGCAGTTTCCGGACTAGAGGCACCGGGGAGCTGTTTTTT
CDR3aa: CASSFRTRGTGELFF
abundance: many
d_gene: TRBD2
j_gene: TRBJ2-2
len: 15
v_gene: TRBV27

CDR3nt: TGTGCCACCAGCAGACTACCAGGACTAGGCCAGAATGAGCAGTTCTTC
CDR3aa: CATSRLPGLGQNEQFF
abundance: .
d_gene: TRBD2
j_gene: TRBJ2-1
len: 16
v_gene: TRBV15

CDR3nt: TGTGCCAGCAGCTTTAGGGTGGATACGCAGTATTTT
CDR3aa: CASSFRVDTQYF
abundance: .
d_gene: .
j_gene: TRBJ2-3
len: 12
v_gene: TRBV5-4

CDR3nt: TGCGCCAGCAGCCAAGAACGTGTTAGCGGGAGGGCCGGAACCGGGGAGCTGTTTTTT
CDR3aa: CASSQERVSGRAGTGELFF
abundance: .
d_gene: TRBD2
j_gene: TRBJ2-2
len: 19
v_gene: TRBV4-1

CDR3nt: TGTGCCAGCACGGCGGGGCAAAGCAATGAGCAGTTCTTC
CDR3aa: CASTAGQSNEQFF
abundance: .
d_gene: .
j_gene: TRBJ2-1
len: 13
v_gene: TRBV6-6

CDR3nt: TGTGCCAGCAGTTTCCAGACTAGCGGAGGCTACGAGCAGTACTTC
CDR3aa: CASSFQTSGGYEQYF
abundance: once
d_gene: TRBD2
j_gene: TRBJ2-7
len: 15
v_gene: TRBV5-4

CDR3nt: TGTGCCAGTAGTACCACTGGACAGGGAAGTCAGCCCCAGCATTTT
CDR3aa: CASSTTGQGSQPQHF
abundance: .
d_gene: TRBD1
j_gene: TRBJ1-5
len: 15
v_gene: TRBV19

CDR3nt: TGTGCCAGCAGTGGGGTCCCGGAAGCTAACTATGGCTACACCTTC
CDR3aa: CASSGVPEANYGYTF
abundance: few
d_gene: .
j_gene: TRBJ1-2
len: 15
v_gene: TRBV6-1

CDR3nt: TGTGCCAGCAGCACCTCAAGACTAGCGGGAGGTGGAGATACGCAGTATTTT
CDR3aa: CASSTSRLAGGGDTQYF
abundance: .
d_gene: TRBD2
j_gene: TRBJ2-3
len: 17
v_gene: TRBV9

CDR3nt: TGCAGCGTTGACGGGACAGGATCCTCTTTCCAAGAGACCCAGTACTTC
CDR3aa: CSVDGTGSSFQETQYF
abundance: .
d_gene: TRBD1
j_gene: TRBJ2-5
len: 16
v_gene: TRBV29-1

CDR3nt: TGTGCCAGCAGTTTCGGCAGCCTGAATAGCAATCAGCCCCAGCATTTT
CDR3aa: CASSFGSLNSNQPQHF
abundance: few
d_gene: .
j_gene: TRBJ1-5
len: 16
v_gene: TRBV28

CDR3nt: TGTGCCAGTAGTCGAACCTCGGGACTAGCGGACAATGAGCAGTTCTTC
CDR3aa: CASSRTSGLADNEQFF
abundance: .
d_gene: TRBD2
j_gene: TRBJ2-1
len: 16
v_gene: TRBV19

CDR3nt: TGCGCCAGCCGACAGGACTTAGCGGGAGTTACGCAGTATTTT
CDR3aa: CASRQDLAGVTQYF
abundance: few
d_gene: TRBD2
j_gene: TRBJ2-3
len: 14
v_gene: TRBV5-1

CDR3nt: TGTGCCAGCAGCTTATCGGGAAGGGCGGAAAATGAAAAACTGTTTTTT
CDR3aa: CASSLSGRAENEKLFF
abundance: .
d_gene: .
j_gene: TRBJ1-4
len: 16
v_gene: TRBV7-2

CDR3nt: TGTGCCAGCAGCTTAGCGGAGACAGGCGGCGGCTACACCTTC
CDR3aa: CASSLAETGGGYTF
abundance: .
d_gene: .
j_gene: TRBJ1-2
len: 14
v_gene: TRBV7-6

CDR3nt: TGCAGCTCTGCTGGGGGGGACCATGAGCAGTTCTTC
CDR3aa: CSSAGGDHEQFF
abundance: .
d_gene: TRBD2
j_gene: TRBJ2-1
len: 12
v_gene: TRBV29-1

CDR3nt: TGTGCCAGCAGTCTAGACAGGGGGCGAAATCAGCCCCAGCATTTT
CDR3aa: CASSLDRGRNQPQHF
abundance: .
d_gene: TRBD1
j_gene: TRBJ1-5
len: 15
v_gene: TRBV6-1

CDR3nt: TGTGCCTGGAGTGTAGCCGGGACTACCACAGATACGCAGTATTTT
CDR3aa: CAWSVAGTTTDTQYF
abundance: .
d_gene: TRBD2
j_gene: TRBJ2-3
len: 15
v_gene: TRBV30